This entry lists 25 T cell receptor beta chains sequenced from one sample in a study of CD8 T cells in ankylosing spondylitis. Each CDR3 protein gets one entry after TCRdb re-called the 5' RACE reads with MiXCR. The sample has 50,000 to 70,000 distinct CDR3 sequences; about 6.2% are singletons. What was sequenced was synovial fluid, either unsorted or a sorted T cell fraction (not recorded which). Receptor source: a male donor with ankylosing spondylitis.

This clonotype was seen only a few times. The chain employs TRBV5-5 and TRBJ1-1; D is ambiguous. V gave up 2 bases and J gave up 3 bases, with 8 bases separating them. Germline CDR1 is SGHKS and CDR2 is YYEKEE (reference sequence). The CDR3 runs 13 residues. The CDR3 loop is CASSLRVYTEAFF. For the CDR3, the DNA is TGTGCCAGCAGCTTAAGGGTGTACACTGAAGCTTTCTTT.

This clonotype was recorded many times. This rearrangement joins TRBV9 to TRBJ2-1; D is perhaps TRBD2 (6 bases). CDR1 and CDR2 (germline): SGDLS, YYNGEE. Deletions cut 2 bases from V and 3 bases from J, with 9 bases between. The CDR3 is made up of 14 amino acids. CDR3 sequence: CASSVEGFYNEQFF. CDR3 bases: TGTGCCAGCAGCGTGGAGGGATTCTACAATGAGCAGTTCTTC.

The V gene is TRBV20-1, the J gene TRBJ2-1; TRBD2 matches 8 bases. The germline CDR1 and CDR2 sequences are DFQATT and SNEGSKA (reference sequence). The CDR3 totals 14 residues. The junction had 13 bases not matched to a gene; V was cut back by 5 bases and J by 10 bases. CDR3 sequence reads: CSALTSGPIGEQFF. The DNA of the CDR3 is TGCAGTGCTCTAACTAGCGGCCCCATCGGAGAGCAGTTCTTC.

The chain employs TRBV5-5 and TRBJ2-3; D unclear. Trimming took off 4 bases at V and 0 bases at J, with 6 bases between the two ends. CDR3 length: 13 amino acids. Per germline, CDR1 SGHKS and CDR2 YYEKEE (reference sequence). In nucleotides, the CDR3 is TGTGCCAGCAGCGTGGGGAGCACAGATACGCAGTATTTT. This gives the protein CASSVGSTDTQYF.

Many counts were recorded for this clonotype. The genes are TRBV5-1 and TRBJ2-3; D perhaps matches TRBD1 (6 bases). The V and J ends lost 3 bases and 5 bases respectively, with 16 bases between them. Per the germline V gene, CDR1 is SGHRS and CDR2 is YFSETQ. The CDR3 spans 15 residues. In DNA, the CDR3 is TGCGCCAGCAGCTCACAGGGTCAGGATATAGATACGCAGTATTTT. Translation gives CASSSQGQDIDTQYF.

This clonotype was picked up many times. This chain uses TRBV5-1 with TRBJ2-5; the match to TRBD2 covers 11 bases. V dropped 7 bases and J dropped 4; count of bases not matched to a gene: 15. CDR3 size: 17 residues. Germline V gives CDR1 SGHRS, CDR2 YFSETQ. CDR3 DNA sequence: TGCGCCAGCGAACCTCTCGGACTAGCGGGTTTTCGAGAGACCCAGTACTTC. Its translation: CASEPLGLAGFRETQYF.

There are many counts of this clonotype. The chain links TRBV5-1 to TRBJ1-2; 8 bases map to TRBD1. The CDR3 covers 14 residues. Trimming at V came to 4 bases and at J to 2 bases, leaving 4 bases not matched to a gene. Germline lookup yields CDR1 SGHRS and CDR2 YFSETQ. CDR3 nucleotides: TGCGCCAGCAGCGTTCGACAGGGGAACTATGGCTACACCTTC. The encoded protein is CASSVRQGNYGYTF.

This clonotype was observed at least ten times. This chain uses TRBV6-1 with TRBJ2-3; 8 bases align to TRBD1. V shed 6 bases, J shed 1 base, and the junction held 0 bases outside the gene matches. Germline CDR1 reads MNHNS; CDR2 reads SASEGT. CDR3 length: 13 amino acids. The CDR3 here is CASRTGGTDTQYF. The CDR3 DNA follows: TGTGCCAGCAGGACAGGGGGCACAGATACGCAGTATTTT.

The chain joins TRBV23-1 to TRBJ1-5, with TRBD1 matching 7 bases. TRBV23-1 is known as an ORF, though its function is uncertain. The CDR3 runs 17 residues. The V segment lost 4 bases and the J segment 3 bases; nucleotides outside the gene matches: 12. CDR3 region: CASSLGEGAINNQPQHF. The CDR3 DNA reads TGCGCCAGCAGTCTCGGCGAGGGGGCGATCAACAATCAGCCCCAGCATTTT.

In its sample, this clonotype was seen many times. The chain combines TRBV27 with TRBJ1-6; 7 nucleotides agree with TRBD1. The CDR3 loop spans 16 amino acids. Germline V gene lookup returns CDR1 MNHEY and CDR2 SMNVEV (reference sequence). Trimming removed 5 bases from V and 7 bases from J; junction bases left unmatched: 11. CDR3 sequence (DNA): TGTGCCAGCAGTCCACCCAGGGGGGCAAGGAATTCACCCCTCCACTTT. Translating it yields CASSPPRGARNSPLHF.

This clonotype was recorded at least ten times. This CDR3 reads CSVDGGTPNIQYF. CDR3 DNA sequence: TGCAGCGTGGACGGCGGGACCCCAAACATTCAGTACTTC. The chain uses TRBV29-1 and TRBJ2-4; D is possibly TRBD2 (6 bases). This CDR3 region has 13 residues. Per germline, CDR1 SQVTM and CDR2 ANQGSEA. V was cut by 6 bases and J by 6 bases, with 15 bases left in between.

The rearrangement joins TRBV2 to TRBJ2-3; the D gene is possibly TRBD2 (5 bases). V lost 6 bases, J lost 6 bases, and 16 bases lay in between. Germline lookup yields CDR1 SNHLY and CDR2 FYNNEI. CDR3 length equals 14 residues. CDR3 residues: CASRAAGYLDTQYF. CDR3 sequence (DNA): TGTGCCAGCAGGGCCGCGGGCTATTTGGATACGCAGTATTTT.

This clonotype has only a few counts. The rearrangement joins TRBV19 to TRBJ1-6; D may be TRBD1 (6 bases). Trimming removed 5 bases from V and 9 bases from J, with 8 bases in between. The CDR3 consists of 12 residues. Per germline, CDR1 LNHDA and CDR2 SQIVND (reference sequence). CDR3 in DNA: TGTGCCAGTAGTCCGACAGGTTCACCCCTCCACTTT. It encodes CASSPTGSPLHF.

This clonotype was detected a few times. The V call is TRBV28, the J call TRBJ1-2, with unresolved D. The length of the CDR3 is 15 residues. In germline, CDR1 is MDHEN, CDR2 SYDVKM. V was shortened by 7 bases and J by 5 bases, with 20 bases between the two germline ends. For the CDR3, the DNA is TGTGCCAGCACCACCCGAAGCAGGAGACCTTATGGCTACACCTTC. The encoded protein is CASTTRSRRPYGYTF.

This clonotype appeared many times. J is TRBJ2-1 and V is TRBV6-1, with D possibly being TRBD1 (6 bases). The CDR3 sequence is 17 residues long. V lost 6 bases to trimming and J lost 0 bases, with 18 bases between them. Germline values: CDR1 MNHNS, CDR2 SASEGT. The CDR3 loop reads CASRERTDRSSYNEQFF. The CDR3 nucleotides are TGTGCCAGCAGAGAGCGGACAGACAGGAGCTCCTACAATGAGCAGTTCTTC.

A few counts support this clonotype. V and J are TRBV29-1 and TRBJ2-1; 9 bases agree with TRBD1. The CDR3 loop spans 13 amino acids. V lost 7 bases, J lost 5 bases, and 6 bases stayed unmatched. In germline, CDR1 is SQVTM, CDR2 ANQGSEA. DNA for the CDR3: TGCAGCGCTAGACAGGGGGGGGACAATGAGCAGTTCTTC. Its protein is CSARQGGDNEQFF.

This clonotype was detected many times. The rearrangement joins TRBV5-8 to TRBJ2-7, with TRBD2 matching 8 bases. Germline values: CDR1 SGHTS, CDR2 YDEGEE. The trim removed 3 bases at V and 3 bases at J, leaving 14 bases unmatched. The CDR3 length is 17 residues. CDR3 region: CASSSGLAGSPSYEQYF. CDR3 bases: TGTGCCAGCAGCTCCGGACTAGCAGGGAGCCCTAGCTACGAGCAGTACTTC.

J is TRBJ2-2 and V is TRBV12-3 or TRBV12-4; 9 nucleotides match TRBD2. CDR3 length: 19 residues. DNA of the CDR3: TGTACCATCAGTTTCCGTTGGGCTAGCGGGAATGTGTGGACCGGGGAGCTGTTTTTT. Its protein is CTISFRWASGNVWTGELFF.

The sample holds many counts of this clonotype. The rearrangement uses TRBV18 and TRBJ1-1, with a possible D match to TRBD1 (6 bases). CDR3 length: 13 residues. CDR1 is KGHSH and CDR2 is LQKENI in the germline V gene. The V and J ends lost 5 bases and 3 bases respectively, with 10 bases between them. The chain's CDR3 is CASSTTGYTEAFF. CDR3 DNA: TGTGCCAGCTCAACTACAGGGTACACTGAAGCTTTCTTT.

The sample holds a few counts of this clonotype. This rearrangement joins TRBV11-2 to TRBJ2-7, with 15 bases lining up with TRBD2. Per germline, CDR1 SGHAT and CDR2 FQNNGV. The CDR3 is made up of 17 amino acids. V lost 4 bases, J lost 2 bases, and 6 bases stayed unmatched. The CDR3 DNA reads TGTGCCAGCAGCTACTACCGGACTAGCGGGAGGGCCTACGAGCAGTACTTC. Translated, it gives CASSYYRTSGRAYEQYF.

Note on this clonotype: Given a much more abundant clone one base away, this may be a read error. The chain combines TRBV11-3 with TRBJ2-1, with D perhaps being TRBD1 or TRBD2 (6 bases each). The length of the CDR3 is 14 residues. Germline CDR1 reads SGHNT; CDR2 reads YENEEA. V lost 0 bases to trimming and J lost 10 bases, with 13 bases between them. The CDR3 DNA sequence: TGTGCCAGCAGCTTAGATAGGGGGGAAATGGAGCAGTTCTTC. Its protein is CASSLDRGEMEQFF.

This clonotype was counted many times. V is TRBV7-9 and J is TRBJ1-1; TRBD1 aligns across 10 bases. Germline CDR1 is SEHNR and CDR2 is FQNEAQ (reference sequence). V shed 3 bases, J shed 1 base, and the junction held 5 bases outside the gene matches. This CDR3 has 16 amino acids. Here the CDR3 DNA reads TGTGCCAGCAGCTTTACCCGGACAGGGGGGAACACTGAAGCTTTCTTT. Its translation is CASSFTRTGGNTEAFF.

This clonotype was recorded at least ten times. The J gene is TRBJ1-5, the V gene TRBV18; D might be TRBD1 (5 bases). This CDR3 is built from 15 residues. From germline, CDR1 is KGHSH and CDR2 LQKENI. Trimming took 2 bases from V and 4 from J, leaving 12 bases between them. For the CDR3, the DNA is TGTGCCAGCTCACCAGGATCGCAGGGAAATCAGCCCCAGCATTTT. Protein product: CASSPGSQGNQPQHF.

This clonotype has at least ten counts. The rearrangement links TRBV28 to TRBJ2-3; TRBD2 might be the D (6 bases). CDR3 size: 13 residues. The germline CDR1 and CDR2 sequences are MDHEN and SYDVKM. The germline V and J ends were trimmed by 6 bases and 4 bases, with 11 bases remaining between them. CDR3 in amino acids: CASRDGGADTQYF. The CDR3 region has the DNA TGTGCCAGCAGAGACGGCGGGGCAGATACGCAGTATTTT.

The CDR3 DNA follows: TGTGCCAGCAGTGGAAGGGGTTATGAAAAACTGTTTTTT. It is translated as CASSGRGYEKLFF. The J gene is TRBJ1-4, the V gene TRBV2; tentative D call: TRBD1 (5 bases). Trimming removed 4 bases at V and 6 bases at J, with 9 bases between. The germline V gene encodes CDR1 SNHLY and CDR2 FYNNEI. CDR3 size: 13 residues.